These T cell receptor beta chains were read from a single sample in a study of blood T cell repertoires in COVID-19. Produced via immunoSEQ multiplex PCR; TCRdb's table is partial and in-frame only. The table records about 200,000 clones, about 95% of them present only once. Sequencing was carried out using peripheral blood. Every receptor here comes from a man aged 25 to 40 with COVID-19, enrolled during active disease. The conserved cysteine and the conserved F or W are not part of the CDR3 here.

v_gene: TRBV30; j_gene: TRBJ2-7; len: 13; CDR3aa: AWSVKGTGSYEQY
v_gene: TRBV30; j_gene: TRBJ2-3; len: 15; CDR3aa: AWSGMSGGALADTQY
v_gene: TRBV6-2/TRBV6-3; j_gene: TRBJ1-1; len: 15; CDR3aa: ASSYHIDRGRNTEAF
v_gene: TRBV6-5; j_gene: TRBJ1-1; len: 12; CDR3aa: ASRGPTAYTEAF
v_gene: TRBV21-1; j_gene: TRBJ1-4; len: 20; CDR3aa: ASRLTSNKRDRALTTNEKLF
v_gene: TRBV7-9; j_gene: TRBJ1-6; len: 16; CDR3aa: ASSITRLRSPYNSPLH
v_gene: TRBV9; j_gene: TRBJ2-5; len: 15; CDR3aa: ASSVAERGGSQETQY
v_gene: TRBV6-5; j_gene: TRBJ2-1; len: 13; CDR3aa: ASSYDTSGDYEQF
v_gene: TRBV30; j_gene: TRBJ1-1; len: 11; CDR3aa: ACWAHGNTEAF
v_gene: TRBV2; j_gene: TRBJ1-2; len: 10; CDR3aa: ASNPGTGGYT
v_gene: TRBV2; j_gene: TRBJ2-1; len: 13; CDR3aa: ASRKGLAGGNEQF
v_gene: TRBV6-5; j_gene: TRBJ1-5; len: 13; CDR3aa: ASIVFDRWDQPQH
v_gene: TRBV14; j_gene: TRBJ2-2; len: 12; CDR3aa: ASSLATHSGELF
v_gene: TRBV27; j_gene: TRBJ1-2; len: 12; CDR3aa: ASSLTGRVGGYT
v_gene: TRBV19; j_gene: TRBJ2-6; len: 13; CDR3aa: ASAPSESGANVLT
v_gene: TRBV2; j_gene: TRBJ1-3; len: 11; CDR3aa: ASRTGAGNTIY
v_gene: TRBV6-5; j_gene: TRBJ1-1; len: 11; CDR3aa: ASSLGANTEAF
v_gene: TRBV5-1; j_gene: TRBJ1-6; len: 16; CDR3aa: ASSPVPRETGTNSPLH
v_gene: TRBV3-1/TRBV3-2; j_gene: TRBJ2-5; len: 14; CDR3aa: ASSQGVSRSGETQY
v_gene: TRBV25-1; j_gene: TRBJ2-5; len: 15; CDR3aa: ASNGRYSGEFKETQY
v_gene: TRBV6-2/TRBV6-3; j_gene: TRBJ1-5; len: 14; CDR3aa: ASSRQGIGVSQPQH
v_gene: TRBV4-1; j_gene: TRBJ1-3; len: 13; CDR3aa: ASSQDGGDGNTIY
v_gene: TRBV5-1; j_gene: TRBJ1-2; len: 13; CDR3aa: ASSLAPLANYGYT
v_gene: TRBV7-6; j_gene: TRBJ2-1; len: 14; CDR3aa: ASSLEVPSLAYEQF
v_gene: TRBV11-2; j_gene: TRBJ2-7; len: 11; CDR3aa: ASSVGTAYEQY
v_gene: TRBV5-1; j_gene: TRBJ2-1; len: 13; CDR3aa: ASRRGASGNNEQF
v_gene: TRBV19; j_gene: TRBJ1-5; len: 14; CDR3aa: ASSIKPDRGYQPQH
v_gene: TRBV19; j_gene: TRBJ2-7; len: 13; CDR3aa: ASSTLRTGAYEQY
v_gene: TRBV7-9; j_gene: TRBJ2-1; len: 13; CDR3aa: ASSLAGAAYNEQF
v_gene: TRBV19; j_gene: TRBJ2-5; len: 13; CDR3aa: ASSPRQGTGETQY
v_gene: TRBV5-6; j_gene: TRBJ2-5; len: 13; CDR3aa: ASSRGGAAGETQY
v_gene: TRBV28; j_gene: TRBJ1-2; len: 11; CDR3aa: ASSLGTGFGYT
v_gene: TRBV12-3/TRBV12-4; j_gene: TRBJ1-1; len: 11; CDR3aa: ASKETGGTEAF
v_gene: TRBV28; j_gene: TRBJ1-5; len: 13; CDR3aa: ASSSLGRINQPQH
v_gene: TRBV19; j_gene: TRBJ2-5; len: 12; CDR3aa: ASSIGQGQETQY
v_gene: TRBV5-1; j_gene: TRBJ1-3; len: 12; CDR3aa: ASSLELAGNTIY
v_gene: TRBV28; j_gene: TRBJ1-3; len: 16; CDR3aa: ASYSIGQGTTFGNTIY
v_gene: TRBV7-2; j_gene: TRBJ2-3; len: 12; CDR3aa: ASSLALERGTQY
v_gene: TRBV2; j_gene: TRBJ1-1; len: 15; CDR3aa: ASSEWGAAMGNTEAF
v_gene: TRBV19; j_gene: TRBJ1-1; len: 11; CDR3aa: ASSIGGATEAF
v_gene: TRBV6-1; j_gene: TRBJ1-1; len: 12; CDR3aa: ASSDTGGNTEAF
v_gene: TRBV3-1/TRBV3-2; j_gene: TRBJ1-5; len: 15; CDR3aa: ASSQGIGQYSNQPQH
v_gene: TRBV5-1; j_gene: TRBJ1-2; len: 13; CDR3aa: ASRPDPAGSYGYT
v_gene: TRBV19; j_gene: TRBJ1-5; len: 12; CDR3aa: ASSSGTINQPQH
v_gene: TRBV10-3; j_gene: TRBJ2-7; len: 10; CDR3aa: AISAGSYEQY
v_gene: TRBV19; j_gene: TRBJ1-6; len: 16; CDR3aa: ASSMTGRIESYNSPLH
v_gene: TRBV5-5; j_gene: TRBJ1-6; len: 13; CDR3aa: ASSLGFQVGSPLH
v_gene: TRBV9; j_gene: TRBJ1-6; len: 13; CDR3aa: ASSDSGVYNSPLH
v_gene: TRBV27; j_gene: TRBJ2-7; len: 11; CDR3aa: ASTRQGSYEQY
v_gene: TRBV20-1; j_gene: TRBJ1-1; len: 10; CDR3aa: SASARGTEAF
v_gene: TRBV18; j_gene: TRBJ2-7; len: 13; CDR3aa: ASSPFRDSYYEQY
v_gene: TRBV2; j_gene: TRBJ1-5; len: 13; CDR3aa: ASRRDSGSNQPQH
v_gene: TRBV14; j_gene: TRBJ2-1; len: 11; CDR3aa: ASSQSTGNEQF
v_gene: TRBV30; j_gene: TRBJ1-4; len: 11; CDR3aa: AWSAMEGEKLF
v_gene: TRBV6-5; j_gene: TRBJ1-4; len: 12; CDR3aa: ASGWDRRNEKLF
v_gene: TRBV4-1; j_gene: TRBJ2-3; len: 13; CDR3aa: ASSQEGQFTDTQY
v_gene: TRBV12-5; j_gene: TRBJ2-3; len: 11; CDR3aa: ASGLGDSDTQY
v_gene: TRBV4-1; j_gene: TRBJ2-7; len: 13; CDR3aa: ASSPGQGGAYEQY
v_gene: TRBV13; j_gene: TRBJ2-1; len: 15; CDR3aa: ASSSRQTSGGADEQF